These 26 T cell receptor beta chains were sequenced from one sample in a study of vaccination effects on CD4 cells after COVID-19. This table comes from immunoSEQ multiplex PCR, and its TCRdb copy is limited to in-frame clones, with some not included. The sample lists over 55,000 clones, about 71% seen once, with about 4% in the top ten. Within the ViraFEST assay, antigen-specific CD4+ T cells underwent expansion with viral peptide pools prior to sequencing. The culture ran for around 10 days before CD4+ T cells were isolated. According to the study, vaccine recipients showed no prior SARS-CoV-2 infection and negative nucleocapsid antibodies. Their cognate antigens are unknown. This material consisted of CD4+ T cells from PBMCs cultured with HCoV-OC43 spike peptides, taken before COVID-19 vaccination. Subset indicated: HCoV-OC43 spike overlapping peptide pool stimulation. The receptors here all came from a human donor who received a COVID-19 vaccine.

The V gene is TRBV18, the J gene TRBJ2-1; D possibly uses TRBD1 or TRBD2 (5 bases each). The V end was cut by 1 base, the J end by 7 bases, with 14 bases between. The CDR3 has 15 residues. Germline V gene sequence: CDR1 KGHSH, CDR2 LQKENI. CDR3 sequence (DNA): TGTGCCAGCTCACCACGGGGCACCTGGAGGAATGAGCAGTTCTTC. Translating gives CASSPRGTWRNEQFF.

This clone came up a few times. This chain joins TRBV5-4 and TRBJ1-2; tentatively, D is TRBD1 (6 bases). V dropped 5 bases and J dropped 7 bases, with 18 bases sitting between them. The CDR3 sequence is 14 residues long. CDR1 is SGHNT, CDR2 YYREEE, per germline (reference sequence). CDR3 loop: CASRSATGRGGYTF. Here the CDR3 DNA reads TGTGCCAGCAGATCTGCTACAGGGCGCGGTGGCTACACCTTC.

The CDR3 DNA sequence: TGTGCCAGCAGCCGCCTCCTGGATTCACCCCTCCACTTT. This sequence encodes CASSRLLDSPLHF. The chain is built from TRBV14 and TRBJ1-6; no definite D call. V dropped 4 bases and J dropped 8 bases, with 9 bases sitting between them. There are 13 residues in the CDR3. Germline-derived CDR1 and CDR2 are SGHDN and FVKESK.

This clone was seen just once. This chain connects TRBV6-6 to TRBJ1-3; TRBD1 matches at 8 bases. CDR1 MNHNY and CDR2 SVGAGI come from the germline V gene (reference sequence). The CDR3 covers 15 residues. The J segment lost 8 bases and the V segment lost 6 bases, leaving 12 bases of the junction unmatched. CDR3: CASRKRGQGADTIYF. The CDR3 DNA follows: TGTGCCAGCAGAAAGCGCGGACAGGGAGCGGACACCATATATTTT.

The chain joins TRBV7-9 to TRBJ1-1; 8 bases line up with TRBD1. With 6 bases clipped from V and 1 base from J, the junction kept 19 bases outside the gene matches. CDR1 and CDR2 from the germline V gene are SEHNR and FQNEAQ (reference sequence). The CDR3 is made up of 19 amino acids. CDR3 residues: CASREWRQGAPRRNTEAFF. The CDR3 nucleotides are TGTGCCAGCAGGGAGTGGAGGCAGGGGGCGCCAAGAAGGAACACTGAAGCTTTCTTT.

The rearrangement joins TRBV19 to TRBJ1-4, with D perhaps matching TRBD1 (5 bases). The CDR3 sequence is 20 residues long. V shed 4 bases and J shed 2 bases, with 26 bases lying between them. Germline V gene data show CDR1 as LNHDA and CDR2 as SQIVND (reference sequence). CDR3 in DNA: TGTGCCAGTAGTACCGCCGGCAGGGCGACGGGGTCTCACACTAATGAAAAACTGTTTTTT. It yields the protein CASSTAGRATGSHTNEKLFF.

V usage is TRBV3-1 (or the pseudogene TRBV3-2) and J usage is TRBJ1-1; 7 nucleotides agree with TRBD1. CDR1 is LGHDT and CDR2 is YNNKEL in the germline V gene (reference sequence). The V and J ends lost 7 bases and 3 bases, in that order; junction bases with no gene match: 8. This CDR3 spans 14 amino acids. The DNA for the CDR3 is TGTGCCAGCAAAGACAGGGCTTGGGACACTGAAGCTTTCTTT. It translates to CASKDRAWDTEAFF.

V usage is TRBV28 and J usage is TRBJ2-5; TRBD2 matches at 7 bases. The CDR3 consists of 13 residues. The V and J ends lost 3 bases and 7 bases, in that order; junction bases with no gene match: 5. In germline, CDR1 is MDHEN, CDR2 SYDVKM. CDR3 DNA sequence: TGTGCCAGCAGTTTGGGGGGGAGGGGGACCCAGTACTTC. Translation: CASSLGGRGTQYF.

V gene TRBV28 combines with J gene TRBJ2-7, with TRBD2 as a possible D gene (7 bases). V lost 3 bases and J lost 4, with 22 bases in between. Germline assignment: CDR1 MDHEN and CDR2 SYDVKM. This CDR3 is 17 amino acids long. CDR3 loop: CASSLGLVRGRGYEQYV. CDR3 sequence (DNA): TGTGCCAGCAGTTTGGGCCTTGTGCGGGGGCGGGGGTACGAGCAGTACGTC.

The rearrangement uses TRBV3-1 (or the pseudogene TRBV3-2) and TRBJ2-2; TRBD1 might be the D (5 bases). CDR1 is LGHDT, CDR2 YNNKEL, per germline (reference sequence). V lost 6 bases and J 4 bases, leaving 18 bases between the germline ends. This CDR3 comprises 16 residues. The CDR3 DNA sequence: TGTGCCAGCAGGCTCCTGAGCGCAGGGTTCACCGGGGAGCTGTTTTTT. Translated, it gives CASRLLSAGFTGELFF.

The chain couples TRBV5-1 to TRBJ1-4; the D is unclear. This CDR3 contains 13 residues. V lost 5 bases and J lost 7, with 12 bases in between. The V gene's germline CDR1 is SGHRS and CDR2 YFSETQ. The chain's CDR3 is CASSREETEKLFF. CDR3 nucleotide sequence: TGCGCCAGCAGTCGGGAGGAAACTGAAAAACTGTTTTTT.

This clone occurred a few times. The chain joins TRBV2 to TRBJ1-5; TRBD1 matches 7 bases. CDR1 and CDR2 (germline): SNHLY, FYNNEI. The CDR3 length is 14 residues. V was clipped by 5 bases and J by 3 bases; unmatched bases: 4. CDR3 nucleotide sequence: TGTGCCAGCAGTACAGGGGCATCCAATCAGCCCCAGCATTTT. Its translation is CASSTGASNQPQHF.

J is TRBJ2-2 and V is TRBV19; D possibly corresponds to TRBD1 (5 bases). From germline, CDR1 is LNHDA and CDR2 SQIVND (reference sequence). The CDR3 is made up of 13 amino acids. The V end was cut by 2 bases, the J end by 4 bases, with 5 bases between. Here the CDR3 DNA reads TGTGCCAGTAGTATACAGGGCACCGGGGAGCTGTTTTTT. Protein sequence: CASSIQGTGELFF.

The chain uses TRBV20-1 and TRBJ1-6, with D unresolved. V was trimmed by 3 bases and J by 8 bases, leaving 17 bases between them. This CDR3 is 15 amino acids long. Germline V gene lookup returns CDR1 DFQATT and CDR2 SNEGSKA (reference sequence). Here the CDR3 DNA reads TGCAGTGCTAGTTCCGACCCCCAAGGTTATTCACCCCTCCACTTT. Translated, it gives CSASSDPQGYSPLHF.

This sequence joins TRBV5-1 and TRBJ2-7, with D tentatively TRBD2 (6 bases). The CDR3 sequence is 14 residues long. V lost 6 bases to trimming and J lost 9 bases, with 22 bases between them. Germline CDR1 SGHRS, CDR2 YFSETQ. CDR3 nucleotides: TGCGCCAGCACCTACGGGGGAAGAGGGGATCCGCAGTACGTC. Amino acid sequence: CASTYGGRGDPQYV.

The genes are TRBV7-9 and TRBJ2-2, with TRBD2 matching 9 bases. CDR3 size: 16 residues. With 3 bases clipped from V and 4 bases from J, the junction kept 6 bases outside the gene matches. From germline, CDR1 is SEHNR and CDR2 FQNEAQ (reference sequence). The CDR3 region has the DNA TGTGCCAGCAGCTTGCGGCTAGCGGGGATCACCGGGGAGCTGTTTTTT. This codes for CASSLRLAGITGELFF.

The chain links TRBV27 to TRBJ1-1, with no clear D. The germline CDR1 and CDR2 sequences are MNHEY and SMNVEV (reference sequence). V was clipped by 1 base and J by 2 bases, with 8 bases between them. CDR3 length: 14 residues. CDR3 nucleotides: TGTGCCAGCAGTTTATTGCGCACCAACACTGAAGCTTTCTTT. It codes for CASSLLRTNTEAFF.

V and J are TRBV6-1 and TRBJ1-1; D unresolved. V was shortened by 3 bases and J by 3 bases, with 17 bases between the two germline ends. Per germline, CDR1 MNHNS and CDR2 SASEGT. CDR3 size: 16 residues. CDR3 region: CASSEVMEADYTEAFF. The CDR3 nucleotides are TGTGCCAGCAGTGAGGTAATGGAAGCCGACTACACTGAAGCTTTCTTT.

The V gene is TRBV3-1 (or the pseudogene TRBV3-2), the J gene TRBJ1-2; perhaps TRBD1 as D (6 bases). The V end lost 0 bases, the J end lost 2 bases, and 13 bases lay between the germline ends. Germline loops: CDR1 LGHDT, CDR2 YNNKEL (reference sequence). This CDR3 is 16 amino acids long. The CDR3 sequence: CASSQDPGVRNYGYTF. As DNA, the CDR3 is TGTGCCAGCAGCCAAGATCCAGGGGTTAGAAACTATGGCTACACCTTC.

The chain recombines TRBV3-1 (or the pseudogene TRBV3-2) with TRBJ1-3; D not resolved. Germline V gene data show CDR1 as LGHDT and CDR2 as YNNKEL (reference sequence). Deletions cut 5 bases from V and 0 bases from J, with 8 bases between. CDR3 length equals 14 residues. The CDR3 DNA reads as TGTGCCAGCAGCGCCCTGAGCTCTGGAAACACCATATATTTT. It specifies CASSALSSGNTIYF.

V is TRBV7-2 and J is TRBJ2-6, with D possibly matching TRBD1 (5 bases). The CDR3 spans 16 residues. Looked up from germline, CDR1 is SGHTA and CDR2 is FQGNSA. Trimming took 5 bases from V and 0 from J, leaving 11 bases between them. The CDR3 is CASSLDSTSGANVLTF. CDR3 nucleotides: TGTGCCAGCAGCCTCGACAGCACCTCTGGGGCCAACGTCCTGACTTTC.

To note about this clone: Other DNA variants within this sample encode the same CDR3. J is TRBJ2-5 and V is TRBV5-1; D unresolved. The CDR3 has 13 amino acids. V was clipped by 0 bases and J by 3 bases, with 6 bases between them. CDR1 is SGHRS, CDR2 YFSETQ, per germline. CDR3 residues: CASSLGAEETQYF. The CDR3 bases are TGCGCCAGCAGCTTGGGTGCCGAAGAGACCCAGTACTTC.

The chain employs TRBV10-3 and TRBJ2-2, with 12 bases matching TRBD1. The CDR3 is made up of 16 amino acids. Germline CDR1 and CDR2: ENHRY and SYGVKD. The V and J ends lost 5 bases and 7 bases, in that order; junction bases with no gene match: 8. The chain's CDR3 is CAISLGTGGSGGELFF. CDR3 nucleotide sequence: TGTGCCATCAGTCTCGGGACAGGGGGCAGTGGCGGGGAGCTGTTTTTT.

J is TRBJ2-2 and V is TRBV5-1; 7 bases line up with TRBD2. J gave up 7 bases and V 2 bases, and 8 bases lay outside the gene matches. The germline V gene has CDR1 SGHRS and CDR2 YFSETQ. CDR3 length: 15 residues. CDR3 amino acids: CASSLSRGDIGELFF. The CDR3 region has the DNA TGCGCCAGCAGCTTATCCCGGGGGGATATCGGGGAGCTGTTTTTT. Supplemented by reference TRBV5-1 and TRBJ2-2, the full variable domain reads KAGVTQTPRYLIKTRGQQVTLSCSPISGHRSVSWYQQTPGQGLQFLFEYFSETQRNKGNFPGRFSGRQFSNSRSEMNVSTLELGDSALYLCASSLSRGDIGELFFGEGSRLTVL.

This clone was recorded only once. This rearrangement joins TRBV7-8 to TRBJ2-1, with no clear D. The CDR3 length is 16 residues. Between the trimmed V and J ends, which lost 3 bases and 0 bases, there was a span of 12 bases. CDR1 is SGHVS, CDR2 FQNEAQ, per germline. CDR3 loop: CASSLGLFLSYNEQFF. CDR3 DNA: TGTGCCAGCAGCTTGGGTCTCTTCCTCTCCTACAATGAGCAGTTCTTC.

J is TRBJ2-4 and V is TRBV28; maybe TRBD2 (7 bases). Trimming removed 5 bases at V and 2 bases at J, with 16 bases between. Germline-derived CDR1 and CDR2 are MDHEN and SYDVKM. CDR3 length: 16 residues. The CDR3 DNA sequence: TGTGCCAGCAGTAGTGGGGGGGCCGGAACCAAAAACATTCAGTACTTC. Translating gives CASSSGGAGTKNIQYF.